The 17 T cell receptor beta chains given below trace back to one sample, sequenced in a study of vaccination effects on CD4 cells after COVID-19. The repertoire was sequenced with immunoSEQ multiplex PCR; TCRdb's copy has only in-frame clones and lacks some. The table lists 9,500 to 15,000 clones, around 68% of them singletons. These receptors' targets are unknown. Sequencing in the ViraFEST assay came after antigen-specific CD4+ T cells had been expanded with viral peptide pools, which were used to stimulate PBMC. The authors isolated CD4+ T cells after roughly 10 days of culture. Each participant received a vaccine that was either BNT162b2 or mRNA-1273, given as two doses. Specimen: CD4+ T cells from PBMCs cultured with SARS-CoV-2 spike peptides, collected after COVID-19 vaccination. The receptors originated from a human donor who received a COVID-19 vaccine.

The J gene is TRBJ1-5, the V gene TRBV5-6; D remains unclear. The CDR3 sequence is 14 residues long. Germline values: CDR1 SGHDT, CDR2 YYEEEE. Trimming stripped 4 bases from V and 3 bases from J, with 11 bases between. The DNA of the CDR3 is TGTGCCAGCAGCGTTTCGTCATCCAATCAGCCCCAGCATTTT. Its translation is CASSVSSSNQPQHF.

In its sample, this clone was seen a few times. This sequence joins TRBV30 and TRBJ1-3, with unresolved D. The length of the CDR3 is 13 residues. Per the germline V gene, CDR1 is GTSNPN and CDR2 is SVGIG (reference sequence). The V end was cut by 4 bases, the J end by 0 bases, with 7 bases between. CDR3 region: CAWTTNSGNTIYF. The CDR3 DNA sequence: TGTGCCTGGACGACGAACTCTGGAAACACCATATATTTT.

V is TRBV19 and J is TRBJ2-2, with D possibly matching TRBD1 (6 bases). The CDR3 runs 13 residues. Germline CDR1 is LNHDA and CDR2 is SQIVND (reference sequence). V was trimmed by 7 bases and J by 4 bases, leaving 10 bases between them. The CDR3 protein is CASTTGRTGELFF. The CDR3 DNA reads TGTGCCAGTACCACAGGGCGCACCGGGGAGCTGTTTTTT.

V and J are TRBV30 and TRBJ1-5; maybe TRBD1 (6 bases). V was pared by 0 bases and J by 2 bases, with 8 bases between. Germline assignment: CDR1 GTSNPN and CDR2 SVGIG (reference sequence). This CDR3 is built from 14 residues. The CDR3, as DNA: TGTGCCTGGAGTGTATCAGGGGGCAATCAGCCCCAGCATTTT. Residues: CAWSVSGGNQPQHF. Combining the CDR3 with reference TRBV30 and TRBJ1-5 gives the whole variable domain SQTIHQWPATLVQPVGSPLSLECTVEGTSNPNLYWYRQAAGRGLQLLFYSVGIGQISSEVPQNLSASRPQDRQFILSSKKLLLSDSGFYLCAWSVSGGNQPQHFGDGTRLSIL.

The chain links TRBV30 to TRBJ1-2, with TRBD1 identical over 8 bases. CDR1 and CDR2 from the germline V gene are GTSNPN and SVGIG (reference sequence). The CDR3 spans 14 residues. Trimming cost V 0 bases and J 7 bases; bases outside gene matches: 7. The CDR3 sequence is CAWSVRPGGSGYTF. The CDR3 DNA sequence: TGTGCCTGGAGTGTAAGGCCAGGGGGCAGTGGCTACACCTTC.

The gene calls are TRBV27 and TRBJ1-2; 8 nucleotides align to TRBD1. Per the germline V gene, CDR1 is MNHEY and CDR2 is SMNVEV (reference sequence). V lost 0 bases to trimming and J lost 4 bases; unmatched junction nucleotides: 10. This CDR3 spans 17 amino acids. CDR3 amino acids: CASSLSKQGAPVYGYTF. The CDR3 DNA follows: TGTGCCAGCAGTTTATCGAAGCAGGGGGCGCCGGTCTATGGCTACACCTTC.

V is TRBV2 and J is TRBJ2-5; D possibly corresponds to TRBD2 (5 bases). The CDR3 loop spans 12 amino acids. The V gene lost 6 bases and the J gene lost 4 bases, with 9 bases spanning the gap. In germline, CDR1 is SNHLY, CDR2 FYNNEI. CDR3 sequence: CASRRAVETQYF. The CDR3 DNA sequence: TGTGCCAGCAGGAGGGCAGTAGAGACCCAGTACTTC.

The CDR3 DNA follows: TGTGCCAGCGACAGGGGGCAAAGCTATGGCTACACCTTC. This encodes CASDRGQSYGYTF. V usage is TRBV2 and J usage is TRBJ1-2; 10 bases are a match to TRBD1. Trimming cost V 8 bases and J 4 bases; bases outside gene matches: 4. This CDR3 comprises 13 residues. Germline CDR1 and CDR2: SNHLY and FYNNEI.

V gene TRBV13 combines with J gene TRBJ2-7; possibly TRBD1 or TRBD2 for D (5 bases each). Trimming stripped 2 bases from V and 5 bases from J, with 10 bases between. CDR1 PRHDT and CDR2 FYEKMQ come from the germline V gene (reference sequence). The CDR3 has 13 amino acids. CDR3 amino acids: CASSLRVGHEQYF. The CDR3 DNA reads TGTGCCAGCAGCTTAAGGGTGGGACACGAGCAGTACTTC.

V is TRBV6-1 and J is TRBJ1-1, with a weak D call TRBD1 (6 bases). The germline V and J ends were trimmed by 0 bases and 7 bases, with 12 bases remaining between them. The V gene's germline CDR1 is MNHNS and CDR2 SASEGT. This CDR3 region has 14 residues. DNA of the CDR3: TGTGCCAGCAGTGAAGCAGGGGGTCCCGTTGAAGCTTTCTTT. This gives the protein CASSEAGGPVEAFF.

V is TRBV5-6 and J is TRBJ2-3; TRBD1 matches 10 bases. V shed 4 bases, J shed 2 bases, and the junction held 4 bases outside the gene matches. The germline gives CDR1 SGHDT, CDR2 YYEEEE. The CDR3 is 15 amino acids. CDR3 coding DNA: TGTGCCAGCAGCCCGGGACAGGGGTACACAGATACGCAGTATTTT. This gives the protein CASSPGQGYTDTQYF. Using reference TRBV5-6 and TRBJ2-3 for the parts outside the CDR3, the full variable domain is DAGVTQSPTHLIKTRGQQVTLRCSPKSGHDTVSWYQQALGQGPQFIFQYYEEEERQRGNFPDRFSGHQFPNYSSELNVNALLLGDSALYLCASSPGQGYTDTQYFGPGTRLTVL.

This clone was seen more than once but under ten times. The V gene is TRBV5-1, the J gene TRBJ1-1, with TRBD1 identical over 9 bases. V shed 3 bases, J shed 8 bases, and the junction held 5 bases outside the gene matches. Germline V gives CDR1 SGHRS, CDR2 YFSETQ. This CDR3 spans 13 amino acids. CDR3 region: CASSSLDRGEAFF. The CDR3 bases are TGCGCCAGCAGCTCTCTGGACAGGGGAGAAGCTTTCTTT.

The genes are TRBV27 and TRBJ2-1; D is unresolved. Germline values: CDR1 MNHEY, CDR2 SMNVEV (reference sequence). The length of the CDR3 is 14 residues. V was pared by 5 bases and J by 12 bases, with 20 bases between. The CDR3 DNA reads as TGTGCCAGCAGTCCGCATCATGGGGTGAGGACGCAGTTCTTC. It codes for CASSPHHGVRTQFF.

This chain uses TRBV6-5 with TRBJ1-6; D remains unclear. The ends were cut back, 2 bases at V and 6 bases at J, with 8 bases in the middle. CDR3 size: 14 residues. Germline CDR1 reads MNHEY; CDR2 reads SVGAGI. This CDR3 is CASSYAGSNSPLHF. The CDR3, as DNA: TGTGCCAGCAGTTACGCCGGTAGTAATTCACCCCTCCACTTT.

The chain recombines TRBV4-3 with TRBJ1-4; D is unresolved. This CDR3 is built from 14 residues. Trimming pared 0 bases from V and 8 bases from J, leaving 10 bases between. Per germline, CDR1 LGHNA and CDR2 YSLEER. CDR3 sequence: CASSQDHSLEKLFF. As DNA, the CDR3 is TGCGCCAGCAGCCAAGATCATTCACTAGAAAAACTGTTTTTT.

This chain links TRBV5-4 with TRBJ2-7, with D maybe TRBD1 (6 bases). The V gene lost 4 bases and the J gene lost 0 bases, with 8 bases spanning the gap. This CDR3 has 13 amino acids. Germline V gives CDR1 SGHNT, CDR2 YYREEE (reference sequence). The CDR3 DNA sequence: TGTGCCAGCAGCAGAGGGGGCTCCTACGAGCAGTACTTC. It encodes CASSRGGSYEQYF.

The chain carries TRBV5-8 and TRBJ2-3; 11 bases match TRBD2. The CDR3 runs 12 residues. Trimming at V came to 2 bases and at J to 14 bases, leaving 4 bases not matched to a gene. Per germline, CDR1 SGHTS and CDR2 YDEGEE. The CDR3 region is CASSLLAGEGYF. The CDR3 region has the DNA TGTGCCAGCAGCTTACTAGCGGGGGAGGGGTATTTT.